This T cell receptor (beta chain) was recovered during a study of Graves' ophthalmopathy and Graves' hyperthyroidism (dated by TCRdb to 2016 to 2019). Regarding the study in general: Hyperthyroidism was considered stable if no progression to ophthalmopathy occurred within 18 months of follow-up. For independent validation, a separate cohort was made up of approximately 19 hyperthyroidism patients plus 17 patients who later progressed from hyperthyroidism to ophthalmopathy. Following sample collection, hyperthyroidism patients were given methimazole at a starting dose of 30 mg daily, and ophthalmopathy patients were given high-dose intravenous methylprednisolone. The study used signatures of the TCR beta repertoire to tell Graves' ophthalmopathy apart from Graves' hyperthyroidism and to predict which patients would progress to ophthalmopathy. In total, approximately 130 blood samples were TCR-sequenced: around 42 ophthalmopathy, some 72 hyperthyroidism and approximately 17 hyperthyroidism-to-ophthalmopathy patients. In roughly six hyperthyroidism patients, the T-cell repertoires found in thyroid tissue were compared with those found in blood. A discovery set of about a hundred patients (around 45 ophthalmopathy, about 55 stable hyperthyroidism) was enrolled to explore V-J signatures distinguishing ophthalmopathy from hyperthyroidism. Broader findings and caveats from the paper: Most expanded thyroid clonotypes with a frequency above 0.001 also appeared in blood, which suggests that blood repertoires may reflect the immune response in the thyroid. Sample size was not predetermined statistically, and investigators were not blinded to group allocation. In cross-validation, the 13-signature model distinguished ophthalmopathy from stable hyperthyroidism with around 90% sensitivity and approximately 81% specificity, while in the test set the corresponding values were roughly 80% and 75%. In validation, the model predicted ophthalmopathy progression with roughly 68% sensitivity and approximately 72% specificity; some twelve predicted patients were CT-confirmed with GO in a median of approximately six months.

Hyperthyroidism patients were newly diagnosed, with disease duration under 2 months, and aged 18 to 65 years. Anyone with other autoimmune diseases, uncontrolled infections, pregnancy or lactation was excluded from the study. Diagnosis was based on clinical symptoms, serum thyroxine, TRAb, thyroid ultrasound and orbital computed tomography. Trizol reagent was used to extract the total RNA, and its quality was then checked on an Agilent 2100 Bioanalyzer. Compared with germline, V lacks 4 bases and J lacks 3 bases; bases without a gene match: 5. CDR1 and CDR2, per the germline V gene (reference sequence), are LNHDA and SQIVND. Including the terminal cysteine and phenylalanine, the CDR3 comprises 14 residues. Just the 42-base CDR3 DNA is kept, in frame starting at base 1. TCR beta CDR3 regions were amplified from RNA transcripts for repertoire sequencing. A first-round RT-PCR used HTBI primers with the Qiagen OneStep RT-PCR kit, followed by a second-round multiplex PCR, size selection and purification. Libraries were sequenced on an Illumina HiSeq2000 using paired-end 100 bp reads. For the original study's pipeline: SOAPnuke was used for read processing, and reads with adapters, uncalled bases, a mean Phred below 15, or no exact constant-primer or identifier match were discarded. High-quality paired reads were merged with COPE v1.2.5. Unique nucleotide sequences were defined as clonotypes and aligned to IMGT TRB V, D and J references using MiTCR v1.1. Only V-J combinations with frequency above 0.0001 were analysed, covering approximately 99% of repertoires. For each V-J combination, a TCR clonal expansion and chaos score was defined as F50 clonal expansion divided by the chaos observed in the TCRdist matrix. Features were reduced by Welch's t-statistics and random forest to over 10 V-J combinations, which fed a naive Bayes classifier. The Morisita-Horn index was used to measure how similar the thyroid and blood repertoires were. TCRdb reprocessing: public reads trimmed at Q25 with fastp, clones called with MiXCR, in-frame beta chains kept. Each entry is one CDR3 protein sequence, shown with its most common DNA and genes. These V and J calls rely on TCRdb rather than the paper's analysis. In this sample the table shows around 1,200,000 distinct CDR3 sequences, about two fifths of which occur a single time. The ten largest clones add up to 11% of the sample.

This clonotype has a count of ten or more. Its binding antigen is unknown. No base qualities exist here, and no much larger clone lies one base off it. This sequence uses TRBV19 and TRBJ1-1; 7 central nucleotides agree with TRBD1. The sequence was obtained from an adult man with Graves' hyperthyroidism. The sequencing input was peripheral blood or thyroid tissue (not recorded which). In nucleotide form, the sequence is TGTGCCAGTAGTACGGAAGGGACAGACACTGAAGCTTTCTTT. This gives the protein CASSTEGTDTEAFF. This CDR3, with the reference TRBV19 and TRBJ1-1 proteins standing in past its ends, gives the full variable domain DGGITQSPKYLFRKEGQNVTLSCEQNLNHDAMYWYRQDPGQGLRLIYYSQIVNDFQKGDIAEGYSVSREKKESFPLTVTSAQKNPTAFYLCASSTEGTDTEAFFGQGTRLTVV.